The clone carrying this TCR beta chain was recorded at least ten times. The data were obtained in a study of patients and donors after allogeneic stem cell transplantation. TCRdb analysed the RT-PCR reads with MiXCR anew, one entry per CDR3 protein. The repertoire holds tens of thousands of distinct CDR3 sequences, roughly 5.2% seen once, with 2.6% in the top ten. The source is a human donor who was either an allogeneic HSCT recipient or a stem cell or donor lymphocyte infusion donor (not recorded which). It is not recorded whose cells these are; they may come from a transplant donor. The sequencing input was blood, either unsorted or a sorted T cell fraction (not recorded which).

This chain's CDR3 is CASSSPIIGGTEAFF. The CDR3 DNA is TGTGCCAGCAGTTCCCCCATAATAGGAGGAACTGAAGCTTTCTTT. The J gene is TRBJ1-1, the V gene TRBV27, with unresolved D. Deletions cut 4 bases from V and 5 bases from J, with 17 bases between. CDR3 length: 15 residues. Germline CDR1 MNHEY, CDR2 SMNVEV (reference sequence).